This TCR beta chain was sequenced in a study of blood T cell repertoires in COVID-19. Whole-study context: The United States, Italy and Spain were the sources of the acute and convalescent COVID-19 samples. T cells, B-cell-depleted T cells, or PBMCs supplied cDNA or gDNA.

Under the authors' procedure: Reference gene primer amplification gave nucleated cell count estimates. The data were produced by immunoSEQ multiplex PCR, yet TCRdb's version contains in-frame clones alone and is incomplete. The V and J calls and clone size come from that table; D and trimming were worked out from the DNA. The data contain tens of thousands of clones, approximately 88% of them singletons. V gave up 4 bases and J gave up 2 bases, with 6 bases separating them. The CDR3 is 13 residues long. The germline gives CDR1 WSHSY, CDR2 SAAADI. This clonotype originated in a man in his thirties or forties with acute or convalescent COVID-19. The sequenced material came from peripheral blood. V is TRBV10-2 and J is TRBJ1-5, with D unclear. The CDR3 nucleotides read TGCGCCAGCAGTGTGGGCGGCAATCAGCCCCAGCATTTT. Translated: CASSVGGNQPQHF.